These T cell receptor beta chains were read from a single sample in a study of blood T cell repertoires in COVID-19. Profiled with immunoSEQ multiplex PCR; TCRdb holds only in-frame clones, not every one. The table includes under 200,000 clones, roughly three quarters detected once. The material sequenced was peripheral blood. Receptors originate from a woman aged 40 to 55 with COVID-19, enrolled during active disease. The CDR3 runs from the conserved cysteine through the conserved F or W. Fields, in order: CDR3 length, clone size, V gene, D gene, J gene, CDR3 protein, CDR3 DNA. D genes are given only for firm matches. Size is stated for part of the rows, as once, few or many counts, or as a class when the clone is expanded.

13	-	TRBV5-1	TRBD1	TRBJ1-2	CASSLDRGDGYTF	TGCGCCAGCAGCTTGGACAGGGGGGATGGCTACACCTTC
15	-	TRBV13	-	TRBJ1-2	CASSAGRPINYGYTF	TGTGCCAGCAGCGCGGGACGGCCAATAAACTATGGCTACACCTTC
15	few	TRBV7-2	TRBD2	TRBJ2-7	CASSPNSGGAYEQYF	TGTGCCAGCAGCCCCAATAGCGGGGGGGCCTACGAGCAGTACTTC
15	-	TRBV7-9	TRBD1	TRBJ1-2	CASSLGTGRNYGYTF	TGTGCCAGCAGCTTAGGGACAGGGCGTAACTATGGCTACACCTTC
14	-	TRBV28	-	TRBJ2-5	CASSLFHNQETQYF	TGTGCCAGCAGTTTATTCCACAACCAAGAGACCCAGTACTTC
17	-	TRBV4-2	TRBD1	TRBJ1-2	CASSQGEWDRASYGYTF	TGTGCCAGCAGCCAAGGAGAGTGGGACAGGGCCTCCTATGGCTACACCTTC
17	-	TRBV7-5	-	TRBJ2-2	CVRSSYDLPTSTGELFF	TGTGTCAGAAGCTCATATGACCTCCCGACTAGCACCGGGGAGCTGTTTTTT
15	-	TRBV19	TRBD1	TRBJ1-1	CASSQTGVQNTEAFF	TGTGCCAGTAGCCAGACAGGGGTCCAGAACACTGAAGCTTTCTTT
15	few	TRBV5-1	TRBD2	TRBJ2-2	CASTRTSENTGELFF	TGCGCCAGCACCCGGACTAGCGAAAACACCGGGGAGCTGTTTTTT
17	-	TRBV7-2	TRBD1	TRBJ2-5	CASSRQPGQALQETQYF	TGTGCCAGCAGCCGTCAACCGGGACAGGCTCTTCAAGAGACCCAGTACTTC
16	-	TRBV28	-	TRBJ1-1	CASSLGSGFGNTEAFF	TGTGCCAGCAGTTTAGGGTCGGGGTTCGGGAACACTGAAGCTTTCTTT
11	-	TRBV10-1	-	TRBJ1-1	CASSTGSAAFF	TGCGCCAGCAGCACAGGGTCAGCAGCTTTCTTT
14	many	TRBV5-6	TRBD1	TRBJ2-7	CASSWGQGAYEQYF	TGTGCCAGCAGCTGGGGACAGGGGGCGTACGAGCAGTACTTC
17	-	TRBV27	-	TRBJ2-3	CASSSLPGHPSTDTQYF	TGTGCCAGCAGTTCTCTTCCGGGACACCCTAGCACAGATACGCAGTATTTT
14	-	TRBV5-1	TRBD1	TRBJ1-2	CASSSSGQASGYTF	TGCGCCAGCAGCTCATCCGGACAGGCTTCTGGCTACACCTTC
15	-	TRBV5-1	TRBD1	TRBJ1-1	CASSPQGAKNTEAFF	TGCGCCAGCAGCCCACAGGGGGCTAAGAACACTGAAGCTTTCTTT
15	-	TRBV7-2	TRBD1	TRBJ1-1	CASSPWTGVNTEAFF	TGTGCCAGCAGCCCATGGACAGGGGTGAACACTGAAGCTTTCTTT
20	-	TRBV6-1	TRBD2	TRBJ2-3	CASSEPGMGLAGGMADTQYF	TGTGCCAGCAGTGAACCGGGAATGGGACTAGCGGGAGGAATGGCAGATACGCAGTATTTT
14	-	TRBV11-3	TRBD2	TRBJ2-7	CASSKDTSGNEQYF	TGTGCCAGCAGCAAAGACACTAGCGGGAACGAGCAGTACTTC
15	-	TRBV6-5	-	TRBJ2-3	CASSYGLESTDTQYF	TGTGCCAGCAGTTACGGACTCGAGAGCACAGATACGCAGTATTTT
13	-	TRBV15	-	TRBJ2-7	CATSTDTFYEQYF	TGTGCCACCAGCACGGACACTTTCTACGAGCAGTACTTC
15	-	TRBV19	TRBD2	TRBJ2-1	CATQQTSGRVGEQFF	TGTGCCACCCAGCAGACTAGCGGGAGAGTGGGTGAGCAGTTCTTC
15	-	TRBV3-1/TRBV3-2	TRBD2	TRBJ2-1	CASSQWLAGYNEQFF	TGTGCCAGCAGCCAATGGCTAGCGGGGTACAATGAGCAGTTCTTC
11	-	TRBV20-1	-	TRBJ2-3	CSASLTDTQYF	TGCAGTGCTTCACTAACAGATACGCAGTATTTT
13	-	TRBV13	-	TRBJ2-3	CASSPNREDTQYF	TGTGCCAGCAGCCCTAACAGGGAAGATACGCAGTATTTT
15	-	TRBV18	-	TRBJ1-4	CASSPGLAANEKLFF	TGTGCCAGCTCGCCGGGACTCGCGGCTAATGAAAAACTGTTTTTT
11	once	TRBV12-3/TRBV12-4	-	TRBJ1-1	CASSWREQAFF	TGTGCCAGCAGTTGGCGGGAACAAGCTTTCTTT
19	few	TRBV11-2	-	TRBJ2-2	CASSFLGTLLMGGTGELFF	TGTGCCAGCAGCTTCCTCGGGACCCTCCTAATGGGGGGCACCGGGGAGCTGTTTTTT
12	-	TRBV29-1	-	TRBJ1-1	CSVGEGDTEAFF	TGCAGCGTGGGGGAGGGGGACACTGAAGCTTTCTTT
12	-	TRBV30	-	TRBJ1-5	CAWSVQSEVPHF	TGTGCCTGGAGTGTACAATCCGAGGTTCCGCATTTT
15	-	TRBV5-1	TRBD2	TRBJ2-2	CASSYPTSGGGKLFF	TGCGCCAGCAGCTATCCGACTAGCGGGGGAGGCAAGCTGTTTTTT
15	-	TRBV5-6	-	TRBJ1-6	CASSHDAQGNSPLHF	TGTGCCAGCAGCCACGACGCCCAGGGGAATTCACCCCTCCACTTT
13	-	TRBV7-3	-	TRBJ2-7	CASSLTPQDEQYF	TGTGCCAGCAGCTTAACCCCCCAGGACGAGCAGTACTTC
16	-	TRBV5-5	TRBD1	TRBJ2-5	CASSGRTGWGGETQYF	TGTGCCAGCAGCGGTCGGACAGGGTGGGGTGGGGAGACCCAGTACTTC
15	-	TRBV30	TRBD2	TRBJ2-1	CAWTSGGSSYNEQFF	TGTGCCTGGACTAGCGGGGGGAGCTCCTACAATGAGCAGTTCTTC
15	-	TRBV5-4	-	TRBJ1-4	CASSFDQGGYEKLFF	TGTGCCAGCAGCTTTGATCAGGGCGGATATGAAAAACTGTTTTTT
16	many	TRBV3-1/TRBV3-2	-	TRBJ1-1	CASSQAQSGGNTEAFF	TGTGCCAGCAGCCAAGCCCAGAGTGGGGGCAACACTGAAGCTTTCTTT
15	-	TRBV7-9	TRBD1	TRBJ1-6	CATRQGVGPSSPLHF	TGTGCCACTAGACAGGGGGTAGGACCGAGTTCACCCCTCCACTTT
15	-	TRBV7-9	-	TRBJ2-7	CASSLEGGAIGEQYF	TGTGCCAGCAGCTTGGAGGGAGGAGCCATCGGCGAGCAGTACTTC
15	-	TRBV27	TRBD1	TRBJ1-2	CASSSGQGYNYGYTF	TGTGCCAGCAGTTCGGGACAGGGCTATAACTATGGCTACACCTTC
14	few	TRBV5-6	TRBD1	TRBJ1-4	CASSFGRGYEKLFF	TGTGCCAGCAGCTTTGGCAGGGGGTATGAAAAACTGTTTTTT
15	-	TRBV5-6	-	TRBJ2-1	CASSLVLLRNNEQFF	TGTGCCAGCAGCTTGGTCTTATTGCGGAACAATGAGCAGTTCTTC
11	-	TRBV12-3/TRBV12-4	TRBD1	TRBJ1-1	CASSKTGGAFF	TGTGCCAGCAGTAAGACAGGGGGGGCTTTCTTT
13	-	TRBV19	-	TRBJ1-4	CASRRGPREKLFF	TGTGCCAGTAGAAGGGGCCCTAGAGAAAAACTGTTTTTT
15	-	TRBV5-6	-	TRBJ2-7	CASSLSGLSSYEQYF	TGTGCCAGCAGCTTGTCCGGGTTAAGCTCCTACGAGCAGTACTTC
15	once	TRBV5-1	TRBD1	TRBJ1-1	CASTTGMFLNTEAFF	TGCGCCAGCACGACAGGGATGTTTTTGAACACTGAAGCTTTCTTT
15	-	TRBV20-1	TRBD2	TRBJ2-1	CSAGGLAGVGNEQFF	TGCAGTGCTGGTGGACTAGCGGGAGTAGGGAATGAGCAGTTCTTC
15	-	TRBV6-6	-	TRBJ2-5	CASRSVGAASETQYF	TGTGCCAGCAGATCGGTGGGGGCGGCGAGTGAGACCCAGTACTTC
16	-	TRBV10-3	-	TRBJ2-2	CAIRRLASSNTGELFF	TGTGCCATCAGGCGGCTAGCGTCGTCGAACACCGGGGAGCTGTTTTTT
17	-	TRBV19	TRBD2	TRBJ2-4	CASSIARLAGSKNIQYF	TGTGCCAGTAGTATAGCCCGACTAGCGGGGTCCAAAAACATTCAGTACTTC
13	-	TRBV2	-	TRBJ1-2	CASLQGRDYGYTF	TGTGCCAGCTTACAGGGACGGGACTATGGCTACACCTTC
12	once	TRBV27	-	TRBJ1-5	CASSQANQPQHF	TGTGCCAGCAGTCAGGCCAATCAGCCCCAGCATTTT
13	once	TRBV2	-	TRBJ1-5	CASSETKYQPQHF	TGTGCCAGCAGTGAGACAAAGTATCAGCCCCAGCATTTT
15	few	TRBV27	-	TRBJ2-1	CASSQGGLLYNEQFF	TGTGCCAGCAGTCAAGGGGGTCTCCTTTACAATGAGCAGTTCTTC